Each of the 11 T cell receptor beta chains below was sequenced from the same sample in a study of T cells after yellow fever vaccination. A single record per CDR3 protein comes from TCRdb applying MiXCR to the 5' RACE reads. Of about 320,000 distinct CDR3 sequences in the sample, approximately 4% were seen once. The sample in question was PBMCs, obtained 15 days after the yellow fever booster vaccination. Source of these receptors: a man younger than 35 who received the YFV17D yellow fever vaccine.

V and J are TRBV5-1 and TRBJ2-7; 8 bases fit TRBD2. Per the germline V gene, CDR1 is SGHRS and CDR2 is YFSETQ. Losses at the gene ends were 2 bases for V and 3 bases for J; bases not matched to a gene: 7. The CDR3 sequence is 15 residues long. The CDR3 reads CASSFGTRGGYEQYF. CDR3 nucleotides: TGCGCCAGCAGCTTCGGGACTAGAGGTGGCTACGAGCAGTACTTC. The complete variable domain, with remaining parts taken from reference TRBV5-1 and TRBJ2-7, reads KAGVTQTPRYLIKTRGQQVTLSCSPISGHRSVSWYQQTPGQGLQFLFEYFSETQRNKGNFPGRFSGRQFSNSRSEMNVSTLELGDSALYLCASSFGTRGGYEQYFGPGTRLTVT.

This clonotype appeared a few times. This chain uses TRBV10-2 with TRBJ1-2, with D tentatively TRBD1 (5 bases). The germline V and J ends were trimmed by 2 bases and 4 bases, with 11 bases remaining between them. The length of the CDR3 is 14 residues. Per the germline V gene, CDR1 is WSHSY and CDR2 is SAAADI. DNA for the CDR3: TGCGCCAGCAGTGAGACCTCTAGGGGCTATGGCTACACCTTC. Protein: CASSETSRGYGYTF.

This clonotype appeared a single time. The chain joins TRBV6-1 to TRBJ2-2; 11 nucleotides align to TRBD1. Looked up from germline, CDR1 is MNHNS and CDR2 is SASEGT. V trimming: 6 bases; J trimming: 2 bases; junction bases outside the gene matches: 2. This CDR3 has 15 residues. In DNA, the CDR3 is TGTGCCAGCAGCGGACAGGGGGCAAACACCGGGGAGCTGTTTTTT. Translation: CASSGQGANTGELFF.

The rearrangement uses TRBV9 and TRBJ2-3; 9 bases align to TRBD1. The length of the CDR3 is 16 residues. Germline V gene sequence: CDR1 SGDLS, CDR2 YYNGEE. V lost 1 base to trimming and J lost 1 base; unmatched junction nucleotides: 4. This CDR3 reads CASSVFGDRGTDTQYF. The DNA of the CDR3 is TGTGCCAGCAGCGTATTTGGGGACAGGGGCACAGATACGCAGTATTTT.

In its sample, this clonotype was seen many times. This rearrangement joins TRBV20-1 to TRBJ2-1, with 12 bases identical to TRBD2. The CDR3 has 15 amino acids. CDR1 and CDR2 (germline): DFQATT, SNEGSKA (reference sequence). Unmatched junction bases numbered 10, after V lost 4 bases and J lost 9 bases. In nucleotides, the CDR3 is TGCAGTGCTACCCGGACTAGCGGGGAGTGGGGTGAGCAGTTCTTC. Its translation is CSATRTSGEWGEQFF.

This clonotype was counted at least ten times. The J gene is TRBJ2-1, the V gene TRBV6-4; D may be TRBD1 or TRBD2 (5 bases each). The CDR3 spans 13 residues. V was cut by 2 bases and J by 7 bases, with 9 bases left in between. Germline V gene lookup returns CDR1 MRHNA and CDR2 SNTAGT. The CDR3 here is CASSDGTSNEQFF. The CDR3 bases are TGTGCCAGCAGTGACGGGACGTCGAATGAGCAGTTCTTC.

This clonotype was observed at least ten times. This chain links TRBV6-5 with TRBJ2-7, with TRBD2 matching 7 bases. From germline, CDR1 is MNHEY and CDR2 SVGAGI. The length of the CDR3 is 13 residues. V lost 0 bases and J lost 4; bases outside the gene matches: 0. CDR3 sequence reads: CASSYSRGYEQYV. DNA of the CDR3: TGTGCCAGCAGTTACTCGCGGGGGTACGAGCAGTACGTC.

The rearrangement joins TRBV5-6 to TRBJ2-1; weak D call: TRBD2 (6 bases). The CDR3 is 11 residues long. Trimming took 6 bases from V and 10 from J, leaving 11 bases between them. From germline, CDR1 is SGHDT and CDR2 YYEEEE. The CDR3 DNA is TGTGCCAGCACCCACCGGGGGGAGCAGTTCTTC. Protein product: CASTHRGEQFF. Based on the CDR3 plus reference TRBV5-6 and TRBJ2-1, the full variable domain is DAGVTQSPTHLIKTRGQQVTLRCSPKSGHDTVSWYQQALGQGPQFIFQYYEEEERQRGNFPDRFSGHQFPNYSSELNVNALLLGDSALYLCASTHRGEQFFGPGTRLTVL.

This clonotype has a handful of counts. This rearrangement joins TRBV7-2 to TRBJ2-7; 7 positions match TRBD1. The CDR3 totals 14 residues. V lost 0 bases to trimming and J lost 6 bases; unmatched junction nucleotides: 5. CDR1 and CDR2 from the germline V gene are SGHTA and FQGNSA. The CDR3, as DNA: TGTGCCAGCAGCTTAGCGAAGGGGGCGGGCGAGCAGTACGTC. It specifies CASSLAKGAGEQYV.

This clonotype was recorded many times. The chain employs TRBV20-1 and TRBJ1-3; D remains ambiguous. Trimming removed 2 bases at V and 0 bases at J, with 14 bases between. The CDR3 has 16 residues. From germline, CDR1 is DFQATT and CDR2 SNEGSKA (reference sequence). CDR3 DNA sequence: TGCAGTGCTAGACAACATGAAGTCCTCTCTGGAAACACCATATATTTT. It codes for CSARQHEVLSGNTIYF.

J is TRBJ1-6 and V is TRBV3-1; TRBD1 matches 9 bases. Germline CDR1 and CDR2: LGHDT and YNNKEL (reference sequence). The CDR3 has 15 residues. V was pared by 4 bases and J by 7 bases, with 5 bases of the junction left unmatched. DNA for the CDR3: TGTGCCAGCAGCCGCGGGGGGACAGGGAATTCACCCCTCCACTTT. Its translation is CASSRGGTGNSPLHF.